The 28 T cell receptor beta chains reported below all come from one sample, sequenced in a study of shared clonotypes between healthy human individuals. Using immunoSEQ multiplex PCR, the repertoire was profiled, and TCRdb retains in-frame clones only, with some absent. Among more than 500,000 clones listed, around 96% were seen once. Positive CCR7 selection of CD45RO-negative cells yielded the naive CD8 cells, and terminally differentiated effector memory CD45RA+ cells were excluded. Sequencing was done on a sample of naive CD8+ T cells sorted from blood. The receptors come from a young woman in good health.

This chain connects TRBV5-4 to TRBJ2-5, with TRBD1 as a possible D gene (6 bases). The CDR3 is 18 residues long. Germline assignment: CDR1 SGHNT and CDR2 YYREEE (reference sequence). V was shortened by 2 bases and J by 5 bases, with 25 bases between the two germline ends. CDR3 DNA sequence: TGTGCCAGCAGCTTCGAAGCGTATACGGGACAAGTTCGGGAGACCCAGTACTTC. This gives the protein CASSFEAYTGQVRETQYF.

The rearrangement uses TRBV13 and TRBJ2-7; D perhaps matches TRBD2 (6 bases). Germline values: CDR1 PRHDT, CDR2 FYEKMQ (reference sequence). V was shortened by 5 bases and J by 4 bases, with 15 bases between the two germline ends. The CDR3 runs to 14 residues. This CDR3 is CASSLRGSGYEQYF. Written as DNA, the CDR3 is TGTGCCAGCAGCCTAAGAGGTAGCGGATACGAGCAGTACTTC.

The gene calls are TRBV19 and TRBJ1-1; D is undetermined. In germline, CDR1 is LNHDA, CDR2 SQIVND (reference sequence). The CDR3 runs 14 residues. Trimming took 6 bases from V and 4 from J, leaving 15 bases between them. In DNA form, the CDR3 reads TGTGCCAGTAGGTGGGAGCCCCGCGGCACTGAAGCTTTCTTT. Its translation: CASRWEPRGTEAFF.

The genes are TRBV4-1 and TRBJ1-2; D remains unclear. The CDR3 consists of 14 residues. Germline assignment: CDR1 MGHRA and CDR2 YSYEKL. V shed 1 base and J shed 1 base, with 7 bases lying between them. The CDR3 loop reads CASSQVPGNYGYTF. Here the CDR3 DNA reads TGCGCCAGCAGCCAAGTTCCAGGTAACTATGGCTACACCTTC.

This sequence joins TRBV5-1 and TRBJ2-7; 8 bases agree with TRBD1. The CDR3 covers 15 residues. V was clipped by 4 bases and J by 2 bases; unmatched bases: 8. Germline V gives CDR1 SGHRS, CDR2 YFSETQ. The CDR3 sequence is CASSTGDRHAYEQYF. The CDR3 coding sequence is TGCGCCAGCAGCACGGGGGACAGGCACGCCTACGAGCAGTACTTC.

The V call is TRBV29-1, the J call TRBJ2-3; D ambiguous. Trimming took off 4 bases at V and 9 bases at J, with 11 bases between the two ends. The CDR3 sequence is 11 residues long. Germline V gene sequence: CDR1 SQVTM, CDR2 ANQGSEA. CDR3 protein: CSVGRAVTQYF. The CDR3 nucleotides read TGCAGCGTTGGAAGGGCAGTAACGCAGTATTTT.

The chain joins TRBV27 to TRBJ2-6; possible D gene TRBD1, 5 bases. CDR3 length: 14 amino acids. Germline V gene sequence: CDR1 MNHEY, CDR2 SMNVEV (reference sequence). V was shortened by 4 bases and J by 2 bases, with 6 bases between the two germline ends. In DNA form, the CDR3 reads TGTGCCAGCAGTTGGGGCGCTGGGGCCAACGTCCTGACTTTC. Encoded protein: CASSWGAGANVLTF. The full variable domain, rest sourced from reference TRBV27 and TRBJ2-6, is EAQVTQNPRYLITVTGKKLTVTCSQNMNHEYMSWYRQDPGLGLRQIYYSMNVEVTDKGDVPEGYKVSRKEKRNFPLILESPSPNQTSLYFCASSWGAGANVLTFGAGSRLTVL.

The chain combines TRBV9 with TRBJ1-2, with 7 nucleotides matching TRBD1. J was trimmed by 8 bases and V by 1 base; bases with no gene match: 8. The CDR3 covers 14 residues. The germline V gene encodes CDR1 SGDLS and CDR2 YYNGEE. The CDR3 nucleotides read TGTGCCAGCAGCGTACCCGGGACAGTCGGGGGCTACACCTTC. Its protein product is CASSVPGTVGGYTF. The full variable domain, with the rest looked up from reference TRBV9 and TRBJ1-2, is DSGVTQTPKHLITATGQRVTLRCSPRSGDLSVYWYQQSLDQGLQFLIQYYNGEERAKGNILERFSAQQFPDLHSELNLSSLELGDSALYFCASSVPGTVGGYTFGSGTRLTVV.

The chain joins TRBV9 to TRBJ2-7; perhaps TRBD2 as D (5 bases). The length of the CDR3 is 12 residues. V was clipped by 4 bases and J by 5 bases, with 10 bases between them. Germline assignment: CDR1 SGDLS and CDR2 YYNGEE. In DNA form, the CDR3 reads TGTGCCAGCAGCCTTACTAGTGACGAGCAGTACTTC. Translating gives CASSLTSDEQYF.

J is TRBJ1-1 and V is TRBV7-9; D is ambiguous. This CDR3 is 15 amino acids long. The V gene lost 5 bases and the J gene lost 5 bases, with 18 bases spanning the gap. Germline V gives CDR1 SEHNR, CDR2 FQNEAQ (reference sequence). CDR3 nucleotides: TGTGCCAGCAGCCAGGCCGCGGCCATGGGGACTGAAGCTTTCTTT. Protein sequence: CASSQAAAMGTEAFF.

The rearrangement links TRBV4-1 to TRBJ2-3; a weak D match, TRBD2 (6 bases). V was clipped by 0 bases and J by 4 bases, with 11 bases between them. Per the germline V gene, CDR1 is MGHRA and CDR2 is YSYEKL. This CDR3 contains 15 residues. The CDR3 nucleotides are TGCGCCAGCAGCCAAGAGAAGCGGGTCCCAGATACGCAGTATTTT. Translated: CASSQEKRVPDTQYF.

The chain couples TRBV5-6 to TRBJ1-5; perhaps TRBD1 as D (6 bases). The CDR3 length is 16 residues. Trimming left V 0 bases short and J 5 bases short, with 15 bases between. From germline, CDR1 is SGHDT and CDR2 YYEEEE. The CDR3 nucleotides read TGTGCCAGCAGCTTGGGGGGGGCTGTGGACTATCAGCCCCAGCATTTT. Its translation: CASSLGGAVDYQPQHF.

V gene TRBV7-9 combines with J gene TRBJ2-3; 7 bases map to TRBD1. CDR3 length: 17 residues. Germline V gene lookup returns CDR1 SEHNR and CDR2 FQNEAQ (reference sequence). Trimming cost V 5 bases and J 3 bases; bases outside gene matches: 14. The CDR3 DNA reads TGTGCCAGCAGCGTCCCCCACAGGGGAATCCTTACAGATACGCAGTATTTT. It specifies CASSVPHRGILTDTQYF.

The chain links TRBV28 to TRBJ1-1; D uncertain. The CDR3 runs 13 residues. The V gene's germline CDR1 is MDHEN and CDR2 SYDVKM. Trimming took 2 bases from V and 2 from J, leaving 6 bases between them. The CDR3 is CASSLEDNTEAFF. Written as DNA, the CDR3 is TGTGCCAGCAGTTTAGAGGATAACACTGAAGCTTTCTTT.

The chain carries TRBV2 and TRBJ2-5, with a possible D match to TRBD2 (5 bases). This CDR3 comprises 9 residues. V was pared by 11 bases and J by 5 bases, with 6 bases between. In germline, CDR1 is SNHLY, CDR2 FYNNEI. The CDR3 loop reads CARGETQYF. The DNA of the CDR3 is TGTGCCCGAGGGGAGACCCAGTACTTC.

This clone was recorded once. The chain couples TRBV4-1 to TRBJ2-1, with TRBD2 matching over 8 bases. From germline, CDR1 is MGHRA and CDR2 YSYEKL. The CDR3 is 17 residues long. V lost 0 bases, J lost 0 bases, and 4 bases stayed unmatched. The CDR3: CASSQDPSGGSYNEQFF. In nucleotides, the CDR3 is TGCGCCAGCAGCCAAGACCCCAGCGGGGGCTCCTACAATGAGCAGTTCTTC.

The chain has TRBV20-1 and TRBJ2-3; D is unresolved. CDR1 and CDR2 (germline): DFQATT, SNEGSKA (reference sequence). Trimming cost V 7 bases and J 4 bases, with 9 bases left between them. The CDR3 consists of 11 residues. The CDR3 protein is CSGQLPDTQYF. The CDR3 bases are TGCAGTGGTCAACTCCCAGATACGCAGTATTTT.

V is TRBV2 and J is TRBJ2-1, with 13 nucleotides matching TRBD2. Germline V gene sequence: CDR1 SNHLY, CDR2 FYNNEI. The V and J ends lost 8 bases and 2 bases, in that order; junction bases with no gene match: 9. This CDR3 contains 17 residues. The chain's CDR3 is CASWGLAGSRAYNEQFF. CDR3 nucleotides: TGTGCCAGCTGGGGACTAGCGGGGAGTCGCGCCTACAATGAGCAGTTCTTC.

This chain links TRBV9 with TRBJ1-1; D uncertain. The CDR3 length is 14 residues. Germline assignment: CDR1 SGDLS and CDR2 YYNGEE. Trimming shortened V by 4 bases and J by 3 bases, and 13 bases separated the two germline ends. CDR3 amino acids: CASSQSWGDTEAFF. In nucleotides, the CDR3 is TGTGCCAGCAGCCAGAGTTGGGGAGACACTGAAGCTTTCTTT.

The V gene is TRBV13, the J gene TRBJ2-5; TRBD2 might be the D (6 bases). Germline V gene lookup returns CDR1 PRHDT and CDR2 FYEKMQ (reference sequence). V dropped 4 bases and J dropped 0 bases, with 12 bases sitting between them. CDR3 length equals 15 residues. The DNA for the CDR3 is TGTGCCAGCAGCTGGTTAGGGACTTACCAAGAGACCCAGTACTTC. This codes for CASSWLGTYQETQYF.

V is TRBV2 and J is TRBJ2-1; perhaps TRBD2 as D (6 bases). The V and J ends lost 3 bases and 8 bases respectively, with 17 bases between them. The CDR3 loop spans 15 amino acids. The germline V gene has CDR1 SNHLY and CDR2 FYNNEI. The CDR3 reads CASSDDVIGGYEQFF. CDR3 sequence (DNA): TGTGCCAGCAGTGATGATGTTATAGGAGGGTATGAGCAGTTCTTC.

CDR3 loop: CASSVGGDGTQYF. The CDR3 nucleotides read TGTGCCAGCAGCGTGGGAGGGGACGGGACCCAGTACTTC. V gene TRBV9 combines with J gene TRBJ2-5; 7 bases align to TRBD2. Germline values: CDR1 SGDLS, CDR2 YYNGEE. The CDR3 has 13 residues. V lost 2 bases to trimming and J lost 7 bases; unmatched junction nucleotides: 5.

The chain employs TRBV6-5 and TRBJ1-1, with 8 bases aligning to TRBD1. The J segment lost 4 bases and the V segment lost 6 bases, leaving 7 bases of the junction unmatched. The CDR3 loop spans 14 amino acids. Germline lookup yields CDR1 MNHEY and CDR2 SVGAGI. DNA of the CDR3: TGTGCCAGCAGGCTCGGACAGGGATCCACTGAAGCTTTCTTT. Amino acid sequence: CASRLGQGSTEAFF.

CDR3 region: CASSSFLSGANVLTF. DNA for the CDR3: TGTGCCAGCAGTTCCTTCCTCTCTGGGGCCAACGTCCTGACTTTC. The rearrangement uses TRBV27 and TRBJ2-6, with no clear D. The germline CDR1 and CDR2 sequences are MNHEY and SMNVEV (reference sequence). V was pared by 4 bases and J by 0 bases, with 7 bases between. The CDR3 spans 15 residues.

The chain carries TRBV29-1 and TRBJ1-2; D is unclear. The V end was cut by 4 bases, the J end by 0 bases, with 6 bases between. CDR1 is SQVTM, CDR2 ANQGSEA, per germline. The CDR3 has 12 amino acids. The CDR3 here is CSVVRTNYGYTF. CDR3 nucleotide sequence: TGCAGCGTTGTAAGGACTAACTATGGCTACACCTTC.

The gene calls are TRBV2 and TRBJ2-7; D is possibly TRBD1 (5 bases). Germline assignment: CDR1 SNHLY and CDR2 FYNNEI. The CDR3 is 15 amino acids. Trimming took 4 bases from V and 2 from J, leaving 15 bases between them. CDR3 bases: TGTGCCAGCAGTGGATACAGGTTGGGTACCTACGAGCAGTACTTC. Protein sequence: CASSGYRLGTYEQYF.

The CDR3 reads CASSSATGLHPYEQYF. In nucleotides, the CDR3 is TGTGCCAGCAGTTCCGCTACGGGACTACACCCCTACGAGCAGTACTTC. This chain connects TRBV28 to TRBJ2-7, with 7 positions matching TRBD2. With V trimmed by 4 bases and J by 2 bases, 11 bases remained unmatched. There are 16 residues in the CDR3. Germline V gene sequence: CDR1 MDHEN, CDR2 SYDVKM.

DNA of the CDR3: TGTGCCTGGAGTGACCCGACGGGATACAATGAGCAGTTCTTC. The encoded protein is CAWSDPTGYNEQFF. V gene TRBV30 combines with J gene TRBJ2-1; tentative D call: TRBD2 (5 bases). CDR1 is GTSNPN, CDR2 SVGIG, per germline (reference sequence). The CDR3 loop spans 14 amino acids. V was cut by 1 base and J by 4 bases, with 11 bases left in between.